The 29 T cell receptor beta chains presented below share a single source sample, sequenced in a study of T cell responses to AZD1222 COVID-19 vaccine. Produced via immunoSEQ multiplex PCR; TCRdb's table is partial and in-frame only. The table records some 130,000 clones, over 85% of them present only once. Sequencing was performed on peripheral blood, taken 28 days after the second AZD1222 dose. The receptor source for this set is an adult who received the AZD1222 COVID-19 vaccine.

The J gene is TRBJ2-6, the V gene TRBV18; 7 bases align to TRBD2. The CDR3 covers 15 residues. Germline CDR1 is KGHSH and CDR2 is LQKENI. With V trimmed by 6 bases and J by 4 bases, 6 bases remained unmatched. CDR3 residues: CASSAGESGANVLTF. Written as DNA, the CDR3 is TGTGCCAGCTCTGCGGGGGAGTCGGGGGCCAACGTCCTGACTTTC. The whole variable domain, remainder taken from reference TRBV18 and TRBJ2-6, is NAGVMQNPRHLVRRRGQEARLRCSPMKGHSHVYWYRQLPEEGLKFMVYLQKENIIDESGMPKERFSAEFPKEGPSILRIQQVVRGDSAAYFCASSAGESGANVLTFGAGSRLTVL.

V is TRBV19 and J is TRBJ1-1; no clear D. The CDR3 is 12 amino acids. Trimming left V 7 bases short and J 8 bases short, with 14 bases between. CDR1 is LNHDA, CDR2 SQIVND, per germline (reference sequence). This CDR3 is CASTSGGREAFF. Here the CDR3 DNA reads TGTGCCAGTACCTCCGGCGGGAGGGAAGCTTTCTTT.

The genes are TRBV6-4 and TRBJ2-1, with D possibly TRBD1 on 5 matching bases. Germline CDR1 MRHNA, CDR2 SNTAGT. The V gene lost 10 bases and the J gene lost 9 bases, with 16 bases spanning the gap. This CDR3 comprises 12 residues. CDR3 loop: CATRTEGAEQFF. CDR3 in DNA: TGTGCCACCCGGACGGAAGGGGCTGAGCAGTTCTTC.

The V gene is TRBV3-1 (or the pseudogene TRBV3-2), the J gene TRBJ2-7, with D maybe TRBD1 (6 bases). The CDR3 loop spans 15 amino acids. The V gene's germline CDR1 is LGHDT and CDR2 YNNKEL (reference sequence). V was trimmed by 3 bases and J by 9 bases, leaving 21 bases between them. In DNA, the CDR3 is TGTGCCAGCAGCCACGACAGGTCAGGTTTCCGTGGGCAGTACTTC. Its translation is CASSHDRSGFRGQYF.

The chain links TRBV30 to TRBJ1-2; TRBD1 might be the D (5 bases). The CDR3 is 13 residues long. V lost 2 bases and J lost 3, with 10 bases in between. Germline V lookup: CDR1 GTSNPN, CDR2 SVGIG (reference sequence). The CDR3 loop reads CAWSTQGYYGYTF. CDR3 sequence (DNA): TGTGCCTGGAGTACCCAGGGATACTATGGCTACACCTTC.

The CDR3 nucleotides read TGTGCCAGCAGTTTAGAATGGACAGGGGGCTTCTCCCCTGGAAAAGCTTTCTTT. It translates to CASSLEWTGGFSPGKAFF. V is TRBV27 and J is TRBJ1-1; TRBD1 matches 11 bases. V shed 2 bases and J 9 bases; nucleotides not matched to a gene: 17. The length of the CDR3 is 18 residues. Germline V gives CDR1 MNHEY, CDR2 SMNVEV (reference sequence).

V gene TRBV2 combines with J gene TRBJ1-5, with TRBD1 matching over 9 bases. CDR1 and CDR2 (germline): SNHLY, FYNNEI. The CDR3 has 14 amino acids. Trimming removed 8 bases from V and 1 base from J; junction bases left unmatched: 3. CDR3 loop: CASGTGNSNQPQHF. CDR3 DNA: TGTGCCAGCGGGACAGGGAACAGCAATCAGCCCCAGCATTTT.

This chain joins TRBV5-4 and TRBJ1-2, with D perhaps matching TRBD1 (6 bases). This CDR3 has 13 amino acids. Between the trimmed V and J ends, which lost 4 bases and 4 bases, there was a span of 11 bases. The germline V gene encodes CDR1 SGHNT and CDR2 YYREEE (reference sequence). For the CDR3, the DNA is TGTGCCAGCAGCACAGGACAGACCTATGGCTACACCTTC. It encodes CASSTGQTYGYTF. The full variable domain, rest sourced from reference TRBV5-4 and TRBJ1-2, is ETGVTQSPTHLIKTRGQQVTLRCSSQSGHNTVSWYQQALGQGPQFIFQYYREEENGRGNFPPRFSGLQFPNYSSELNVNALELDDSALYLCASSTGQTYGYTFGSGTRLTVV.

The rearrangement joins TRBV3-1 (or the pseudogene TRBV3-2) to TRBJ1-2; D is unclear. Trimming removed 0 bases from V and 4 bases from J, with 9 bases in between. Germline CDR1 is LGHDT and CDR2 is YNNKEL (reference sequence). The CDR3 length is 14 residues. CDR3: CASSQEAGCYGYTF. The CDR3 DNA reads as TGTGCCAGCAGCCAAGAGGCGGGATGCTATGGCTACACCTTC.

The chain is built from TRBV7-9 and TRBJ1-3, with a tentative D call TRBD1 (6 bases). Trimming removed 5 bases at V and 3 bases at J, with 11 bases between. This CDR3 is 14 amino acids long. CDR1 and CDR2 from the germline V gene are SEHNR and FQNEAQ (reference sequence). Written as DNA, the CDR3 is TGTGCCAGCAGCCCGACAGGCGGTGGAAACACCATATATTTT. Translation gives CASSPTGGGNTIYF.

V and J are TRBV10-3 and TRBJ1-4, with unresolved D. Germline lookup yields CDR1 ENHRY and CDR2 SYGVKD. CDR3 length: 12 residues. Trimming stripped 9 bases from V and 4 bases from J, with 9 bases between. This CDR3 reads CAIHDGNEKLFF. The CDR3 DNA sequence: TGTGCCATTCATGACGGTAATGAAAAACTGTTTTTT.

V usage is TRBV19 and J usage is TRBJ2-6; tentatively, D is TRBD1 (5 bases). The germline V gene has CDR1 LNHDA and CDR2 SQIVND (reference sequence). This CDR3 contains 15 residues. Trimming cost V 7 bases and J 0 bases, with 10 bases left between them. The CDR3 is CASTPTDSGANVLTF. CDR3 coding DNA: TGTGCCAGTACCCCGACAGACTCTGGGGCCAACGTCCTGACTTTC. The full variable domain, rest sourced from reference TRBV19 and TRBJ2-6, is DGGITQSPKYLFRKEGQNVTLSCEQNLNHDAMYWYRQDPGQGLRLIYYSQIVNDFQKGDIAEGYSVSREKKESFPLTVTSAQKNPTAFYLCASTPTDSGANVLTFGAGSRLTVL.

The chain couples TRBV18 to TRBJ2-2; no clear D gene. This CDR3 is built from 14 residues. V was clipped by 1 base and J by 4 bases, with 7 bases between them. The germline V gene has CDR1 KGHSH and CDR2 LQKENI. CDR3 in amino acids: CASSPLDLTGELFF. The CDR3 DNA sequence: TGTGCCAGCTCACCACTTGATCTCACCGGGGAGCTGTTTTTT.

The V call is TRBV29-1, the J call TRBJ2-1; D is perhaps TRBD1 (6 bases). Trimming stripped 1 base from V and 8 bases from J, with 9 bases between. Germline values: CDR1 SQVTM, CDR2 ANQGSEA. This CDR3 has 12 amino acids. The CDR3 DNA sequence: TGCAGCGTTGAAGGAGGGGGTTATGAGCAGTTCTTC. Encoded protein: CSVEGGGYEQFF.

CDR3 protein: CASSQVGGGFSGNTIYF. The CDR3 region has the DNA TGTGCCAGCAGCCAAGTCGGGGGGGGTTTCTCTGGAAACACCATATATTTT. V is TRBV3-1 (or the pseudogene TRBV3-2) and J is TRBJ1-3; D perhaps matches TRBD1 (5 bases). Germline V lookup: CDR1 LGHDT, CDR2 YNNKEL (reference sequence). The CDR3 covers 17 residues. Between the trimmed V and J ends, which lost 1 base and 0 bases, there was a span of 13 bases.

V usage is TRBV6-5 and J usage is TRBJ1-1; 7 bases are a match to TRBD1. There are 14 residues in the CDR3. The V gene's germline CDR1 is MNHEY and CDR2 SVGAGI. J was trimmed by 1 base and V by 2 bases; bases with no gene match: 1. The chain's CDR3 is CASSYRGPNTEAFF. CDR3 DNA: TGTGCCAGCAGTTACAGGGGGCCGAACACTGAAGCTTTCTTT.

The rearrangement links TRBV7-3 to TRBJ1-2; D might be TRBD1 (6 bases). This CDR3 contains 14 residues. Germline values: CDR1 SGHTA, CDR2 FQGTGA. The V end lost 2 bases, the J end lost 0 bases, and 7 bases lay between the germline ends. The CDR3 is CASSLAGANYGYTF. The CDR3 coding sequence is TGTGCCAGCAGCTTAGCAGGGGCTAACTATGGCTACACCTTC.

The CDR3 sequence is CSVVEGSGWETQYF. The CDR3 coding sequence is TGCAGCGTTGTTGAAGGGAGCGGATGGGAGACCCAGTACTTC. The chain couples TRBV29-1 to TRBJ2-5, with TRBD2 as a possible D gene (5 bases). Trimming left V 4 bases short and J 5 bases short, with 17 bases between. Germline CDR1 SQVTM, CDR2 ANQGSEA. The CDR3 loop spans 14 amino acids.

The genes are TRBV28 and TRBJ1-2; TRBD1 is a possible D gene (6 bases). V gave up 2 bases and J gave up 8 bases, with 18 bases separating them. The CDR3 runs 15 residues. Looked up from germline, CDR1 is MDHEN and CDR2 is SYDVKM. DNA of the CDR3: TGTGCCAGCAGTTTACCGACCGTGGGGGCAGGCGGCTACACCTTC. It encodes CASSLPTVGAGGYTF.

The rearrangement uses TRBV7-6 and TRBJ1-3, with D unresolved. The CDR3 spans 15 residues. Germline loops: CDR1 SGHVS, CDR2 FNYEAQ. Trimming removed 1 base at V and 0 bases at J, with 7 bases between. The CDR3 reads CASSLDPGSGNTIYF. CDR3 in DNA: TGTGCCAGCAGCTTAGATCCAGGCTCTGGAAACACCATATATTTT. Drawing the rest from reference TRBV7-6 and TRBJ1-3, the complete variable domain is GAGVSQSPRYKVTKRGQDVALRCDPISGHVSLYWYRQALGQGPEFLTYFNYEAQQDKSGLPNDRFSAERPEGSISTLTIQRTEQRDSAMYRCASSLDPGSGNTIYFGEGSWLTVV.

The rearrangement uses TRBV9 and TRBJ2-3; perhaps D is TRBD1 or TRBD2 (6 bases each). Between the trimmed V and J ends, which lost 3 bases and 4 bases, there was a span of 15 bases. Germline lookup yields CDR1 SGDLS and CDR2 YYNGEE. This CDR3 is 15 amino acids long. The chain's CDR3 is CASSGGAFAADTQYF. The CDR3 DNA reads as TGTGCCAGCAGCGGGGGGGCATTCGCAGCAGATACGCAGTATTTT.

V gene TRBV7-2 combines with J gene TRBJ1-6; D gene unclear. Trimming pared 1 base from V and 9 bases from J, leaving 16 bases between. Per germline, CDR1 SGHTA and CDR2 FQGNSA. The CDR3 has 16 amino acids. Here the CDR3 reads CASSLGFVAPPSPLHF. In DNA form, the CDR3 reads TGTGCCAGCAGCTTAGGCTTTGTGGCACCTCCTTCACCCCTCCACTTT.

The chain has TRBV5-4 and TRBJ1-6; D remains unclear. The CDR3 totals 16 residues. CDR1 is SGHNT, CDR2 YYREEE, per germline (reference sequence). The V and J ends lost 4 bases and 6 bases respectively, with 17 bases between them. The CDR3 bases are TGTGCCAGCAGCCCGGGCTTGGCAGAGCGTAATTCACCCCTCCACTTT. It is translated as CASSPGLAERNSPLHF.

The genes are TRBV6-5 and TRBJ1-2; perhaps TRBD1 as D (5 bases). The germline V and J ends were trimmed by 5 bases and 6 bases, with 10 bases remaining between them. This CDR3 spans 12 amino acids. Germline CDR1 reads MNHEY; CDR2 reads SVGAGI. In DNA, the CDR3 is TGTGCCAGCAGTACAGGTTTCAATGGCTACACCTTC. Translating gives CASSTGFNGYTF.

This chain uses TRBV20-1 with TRBJ1-4; D gene unclear. CDR1 DFQATT and CDR2 SNEGSKA come from the germline V gene (reference sequence). Trimming stripped 7 bases from V and 0 bases from J, with 3 bases between. This CDR3 contains 11 residues. The CDR3 is CSVTTNEKLFF. In nucleotides, the CDR3 is TGCAGTGTTACAACTAATGAAAAACTGTTTTTT.

The V call is TRBV6-5, the J call TRBJ2-1, with D possibly matching TRBD2 (6 bases). In germline, CDR1 is MNHEY, CDR2 SVGAGI. This CDR3 contains 13 residues. Trimming shortened V by 6 bases and J by 7 bases, and 13 bases separated the two germline ends. The CDR3 loop reads CASRIGLYNEQFF. In DNA, the CDR3 is TGTGCCAGCAGGATAGGACTATATAATGAGCAGTTCTTC.

The V call is TRBV28, the J call TRBJ1-5; 7 bases match TRBD1. The CDR3 loop spans 15 amino acids. Trimming at V came to 4 bases and at J to 3 bases, leaving 6 bases not matched to a gene. Germline V gene lookup returns CDR1 MDHEN and CDR2 SYDVKM. CDR3 in amino acids: CASSSRTGFNQPQHF. The CDR3 bases are TGTGCCAGCAGTTCGAGGACAGGTTTCAATCAGCCCCAGCATTTT.

In DNA form, the CDR3 reads TGTGCCAGCAGCCCAACCTTGGGGGACACTGAAGCTTTCTTT. It is translated as CASSPTLGDTEAFF. V gene TRBV13 combines with J gene TRBJ1-1; D may be TRBD1 (5 bases). The CDR3 runs to 14 residues. The germline V gene encodes CDR1 PRHDT and CDR2 FYEKMQ (reference sequence). V was shortened by 5 bases and J by 3 bases, with 13 bases between the two germline ends.

The chain uses TRBV5-1 and TRBJ2-3, with 7 bases fitting TRBD1. Germline values: CDR1 SGHRS, CDR2 YFSETQ. V lost 7 bases and J lost 2; bases outside the gene matches: 16. This CDR3 is 17 amino acids long. The CDR3 is CASGSPTGTAHTDTQYF. The CDR3 region has the DNA TGCGCCAGCGGATCCCCCACAGGGACAGCCCACACAGATACGCAGTATTTT.